This T cell receptor beta chain was captured by sequencing in a study of tumor-infiltrating lymphocytes in primary liver carcinoma (dated by TCRdb to 2016 to 2017). Regarding the study in general: Surgical resection was performed in China between late 2015 and early 2016 on about 5 patients with histopathologically diagnosed primary liver carcinoma. Hepatocellular carcinoma (four) or combined HCC and intrahepatic cholangiocarcinoma (one) was present in the five patients, who were three men and two women aged 30 to 69 years. Each sample produced roughly 3.65 to 8 million productive TCRbeta reads, and read depth showed no significant difference between tissue types. The tumors of the five patients were staged as T1-T3 N0M0, with maximum diameters ranging from roughly 4 to 10 cm. A total of 35 specimens from 5 patients, comprising 25 or so tumor regions, 5 adjacent noncancerous liver tissues and 5 peripheral blood samples, were covered by TCRbeta repertoire sequencing. Repertoires from technical replicates were highly reproducible, with mean shared-clone rates approximately 0.88 and correlation coefficients above 0.95. TCRbeta repertoire sequencing, expression microarrays and whole-exome sequencing were combined in the study across five regions of each liver tumor, with adjacent normal tissue and blood also included.

Worth noting for this clonotype: Its cognate antigen has yet to be identified. Per-base quality was not reported, and no clone a single base away is much larger than it.

Here is what the overall study found, with its caveats: With just 4 or 5 patients in the study, the authors point out that the findings should be validated in a larger study. Pairs of tumor regions showed greater repertoire overlap (mean about 35%) than tumor-adjacent pairs (17%) or tumor-blood pairs (roughly 14%), which is consistent with antigen-driven expansion. Because the samples were bulk and unsorted, CD4+ and CD8+ T cell repertoires could not be compared. The top 250 clones made up a significantly larger repertoire fraction in tumors than in blood (p = 0.039). Only the TCR beta chain was sequenced, so true repertoire diversity is likely underestimated because unpaired alpha chains were not captured.

Blood RNA was extracted from unsorted whole blood using TRIzol reagent, and germline DNA was obtained with the DNeasy Blood & Tissue kit. At the time of sampling, the patients were treatment-naive and had chronic HBV infection. Around 4 milliliters of peripheral blood were collected into K2EDTA tubes before surgery. Per the germline V gene (reference sequence), SGHNT is the CDR1 and YYREEE is the CDR2. V is trimmed back by 9 bases and J by 2 bases, and the junction contains 7 bases that no gene match accounts for. The CDR3 numbers 14 residues from cysteine through phenylalanine. The sequence is cut down to CDR3 DNA, 42 bases in frame from base 1. TCRbeta-specific cDNA was reverse-transcribed from 500 ng total RNA using a constant-region primer and ProtoScript II reverse transcriptase. TCRbeta libraries were built with three nested multiplex PCR rounds, a slightly modified ARM-PCR procedure. Each of the first two PCR rounds ran for around 11 cycles and used multiplex TRBV1-TRBV30 forward primers together with a Cbeta reverse primer. Sample barcodes and Illumina adapters were added in a final 25-cycle PCR using Deep VentR polymerase. Before sequencing, amplicons of 200-500 bp were purified from gel using a QIAquick gel extraction kit. An Illumina HiSeq 2500 was used to sequence the TCRbeta amplicons, generating 250-bp paired-end reads. As for the authors' bioinformatics: Quality trimming of reads was performed with Trimmomatic v0.33, and paired reads were merged with FLASH v1.2.11 so that full CDR3 sequences could be recovered. V, D and J germline segments were assigned to the rearranged TCRbeta sequences by MiGEC v1.2.1b. VDJtools v1.0.0 computed clonotype statistics and Shannon-Wiener diversity indices. To reduce sampling bias, subsequent analyses other than the diversity analysis used only the 250 most abundant clonotypes in each sample. TCRdb took the public reads, trimmed them with fastp at Q25, ran MiXCR for clone calling and kept in-frame beta chains. Identical CDR3 proteins give one entry, which carries the most common genes and DNA. None of the V and J calls come from the authors' own analysis; TCRdb made them. The sample table lists approximately 320,000 distinct CDR3 sequences, about 50% of them with a count of one. About 17% of the sample is held by the ten biggest clonotypes.

The receptor was isolated from a woman in her 30s with primary liver carcinoma and hepatitis B virus infection. Material: peripheral blood. The rearrangement joined TRBV5-4 to TRBJ2-1; TRBD1 lines up with 8 middle nucleotides. For the CDR3, the sequence is CANSSGGPYNEQFF. The DNA is TGTGCCAACAGTTCAGGGGGCCCCTACAATGAGCAGTTCTTC. Supplemented by the reference TRBV5-4 and TRBJ2-1 proteins around the CDR3, the complete variable domain is ETGVTQSPTHLIKTRGQQVTLRCSSQSGHNTVSWYQQALGQGPQFIFQYYREEENGRGNFPPRFSGLQFPNYSSELNVNALELDDSALYLCANSSGGPYNEQFFGPGTRLTVL.